These T cell receptor beta chains were read from a single sample in a study of cytomegalovirus exposure and HLA in healthy donors. This table comes from immunoSEQ multiplex PCR, and its TCRdb copy is limited to in-frame clones, with some not included. The data contain fewer than 150,000 clones, roughly four fifths of them seen just once; the ten biggest clones take up around 4.1%. Input material: PBMCs. Every receptor here comes from a man aged 35-49 years in good health and CMV-seropositive. Each CDR3 is given with its conserved first and last residue.

TRBV4-1	TRBJ2-7	CASSRGQGAYEQYF
TRBV2	TRBJ1-5	CASRETGGGGNQPQHF
TRBV2	TRBJ1-2	CASRPTGPVYGYTF
TRBV6-5	TRBJ2-3	CASSYGGNTDTQYF
TRBV5-5	TRBJ2-7	CASSLGARDYEQYF
TRBV10-3	TRBJ1-2	CAINRQGAGNYGYTF
TRBV11-2	TRBJ2-7	CASSFGEAYEQYF
TRBV2	TRBJ1-1	CASSDTGQGRAFF
TRBV7-2	TRBJ2-7	CASSYSGVSYEQYF
TRBV19	TRBJ1-1	CASSISVVNTEAFF
TRBV5-4	TRBJ2-1	CASSLGRNYNEQFF
TRBV4-1	TRBJ2-7	CASSQRLAGGFEQYF
TRBV19	TRBJ2-7	CASSTPGQGSGEQYF
TRBV6-5	TRBJ1-5	CASSYGGPHQPQHF